This entry describes one T cell receptor (beta chain). This sample is part of a study of PD-L1 blockade in urothelial cancer. About the research overall: As for prior chemotherapy regimens, patients had received 0 to 3.

This table comes from immunoSEQ multiplex PCR, and its TCRdb copy is limited to in-frame clones, with some not included. This sample has around 130,000 clones, with about 81% found just once. Time point described: pretreatment peripheral blood. Germline assignment: CDR1 MDHEN and CDR2 SYDVKM. The CDR3 consists of 13 residues. V was clipped by 3 bases and J by 4 bases, with 7 bases between them. The source material was PBMCs, sampled around atezolizumab (anti-PD-L1) treatment. The chain joins TRBV28 to TRBJ1-5; perhaps TRBD1 as D (5 bases). The receptor comes from a man aged 50-59 years with urothelial cancer. CDR3 protein: CASSFGGNQPQHF. In DNA form, the CDR3 reads TGTGCCAGCAGTTTCGGGGGTAATCAGCCCCAGCATTTT.